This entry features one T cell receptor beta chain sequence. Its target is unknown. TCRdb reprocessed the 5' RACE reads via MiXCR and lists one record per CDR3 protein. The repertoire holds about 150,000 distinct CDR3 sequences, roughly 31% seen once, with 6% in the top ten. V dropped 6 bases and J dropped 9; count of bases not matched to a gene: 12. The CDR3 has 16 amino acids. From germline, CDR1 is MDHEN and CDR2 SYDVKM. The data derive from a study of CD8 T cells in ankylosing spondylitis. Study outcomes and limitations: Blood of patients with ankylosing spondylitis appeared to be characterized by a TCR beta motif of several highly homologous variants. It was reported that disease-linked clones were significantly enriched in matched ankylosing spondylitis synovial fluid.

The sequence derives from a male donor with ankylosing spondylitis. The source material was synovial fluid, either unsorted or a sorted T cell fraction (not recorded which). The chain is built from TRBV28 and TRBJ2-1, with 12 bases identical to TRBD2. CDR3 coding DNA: TGTGCCAGCAGCCTTGCCCGACTAGCGGGAGAAGTTGAGCAGTTCTTC. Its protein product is CASSLARLAGEVEQFF.